This T cell receptor beta chain was retrieved from a study of neurological immune-mediated disorders. Study context: Within the group of about 35 multiple sclerosis patients, roughly 30 were relapsing-remitting, while 3 were secondary progressive. Study findings and constraints: A possible signature appeared as one related-CDR3 cluster, in which phylogenetic grouping placed the repertoires of 18 of 34 multiple sclerosis patients.

PBMCs stored at -80 C, 2 million in total, were the source of the unsorted libraries. The team produced cDNA through 5'RACE using 10-nucleotide random UMIs. MiXCR was run by TCRdb on the 5' RACE reads, yielding one entry per CDR3 protein. The table shows just over 50,000 distinct CDR3 sequences, with about 3.7% occurring only once. This clonotype has ten or more counts. Its antigen is not identified. Germline lookup yields CDR1 MNHNY and CDR2 SVGAGI (reference sequence). CDR3 size: 12 residues. V lost 6 bases and J 8 bases, leaving 13 bases between the germline ends. The clonotype was recovered from a man aged 40-55 years with multiple sclerosis. The V and J genes are TRBV6-6 and TRBJ1-1, with D hard to call. Sequenced sample: PBMCs. This CDR3 reads CASSPQGGEAFF. CDR3 in DNA: TGTGCCAGCAGCCCTCAAGGAGGGGAAGCTTTCTTT.